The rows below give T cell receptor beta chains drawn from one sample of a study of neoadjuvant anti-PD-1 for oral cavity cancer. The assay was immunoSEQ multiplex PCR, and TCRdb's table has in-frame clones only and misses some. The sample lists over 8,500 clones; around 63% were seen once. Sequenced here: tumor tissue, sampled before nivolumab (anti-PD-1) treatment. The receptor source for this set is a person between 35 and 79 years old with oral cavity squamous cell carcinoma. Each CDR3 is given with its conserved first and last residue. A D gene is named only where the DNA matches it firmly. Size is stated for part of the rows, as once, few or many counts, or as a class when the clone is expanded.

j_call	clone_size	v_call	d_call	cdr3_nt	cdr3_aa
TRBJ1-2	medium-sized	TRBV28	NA	TGTGCCAGCACCACAGGGAGCTATGGCTACACCTTC	CASTTGSYGYTF
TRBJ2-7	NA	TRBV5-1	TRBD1	TGCGCCAGCAGCCCCCGTGGGACAGGGGTCGACGAGCAGTACTTC	CASSPRGTGVDEQYF
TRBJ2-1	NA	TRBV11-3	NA	TGTGCCAGCAGCTTAGATAGCAACGAGCAGTTCTTC	CASSLDSNEQFF
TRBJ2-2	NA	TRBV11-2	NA	TGTGCCAGCAGCTTAGGGCTGTCGTCCGGGGAGCTGTTTTTT	CASSLGLSSGELFF
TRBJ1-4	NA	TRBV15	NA	TGTGCCACCAGCAGAGTACGCAGCAATAATGAAAAACTGTTTTTT	CATSRVRSNNEKLFF
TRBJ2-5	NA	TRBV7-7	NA	TGTGCCAGCAGCTCCCGGTTGGGGGAGACCCAGTACTTC	CASSSRLGETQYF
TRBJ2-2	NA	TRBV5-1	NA	TGCGCCAGCAGCTTAAGGCGGCAAGATAGTGGGGAGCTGTTTTTT	CASSLRRQDSGELFF
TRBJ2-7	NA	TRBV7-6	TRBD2	TGTGCCAGCAGCTTACTAGCGGGAGCCTACGAGCAGTACTTC	CASSLLAGAYEQYF
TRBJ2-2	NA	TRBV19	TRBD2	TGTGCCAGCAGACTAGCGGGAGTTACAGACACCGGGGAGCTGTTTTTT	CASRLAGVTDTGELFF
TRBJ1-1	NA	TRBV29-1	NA	TGCAGCTCCTGGGACGGTGGGACTGAAGCTTTCTTT	CSSWDGGTEAFF
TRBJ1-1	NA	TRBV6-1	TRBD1	TGTGCCAGCAATCTGGAGGGGGCGGTCACTGAAGCTTTCTTT	CASNLEGAVTEAFF
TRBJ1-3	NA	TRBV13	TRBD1	TGTGCCAGCAGCCTCGGACAGGGGACTGGAAACACCATATATTTT	CASSLGQGTGNTIYF
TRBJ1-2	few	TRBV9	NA	TGTGCCAGCAGCTCCGGGACTCGATATGGCTACACCTTC	CASSSGTRYGYTF
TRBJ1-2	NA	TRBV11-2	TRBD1	TGTGCCAGCAGCTCCGGGACAGCCGGCTACACCTTC	CASSSGTAGYTF
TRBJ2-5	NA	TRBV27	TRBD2	TGTGCCAGCAGTAACAGCGGGAGGATCGAGACCCAGTACTTC	CASSNSGRIETQYF
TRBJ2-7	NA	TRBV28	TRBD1	TGTGCCAGCAGGATGGACAGGGGGAGTACCTACGAGCAGTACTTC	CASRMDRGSTYEQYF
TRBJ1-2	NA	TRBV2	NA	TGTGCCAGCAGTGAATTCGGGGGCTCGGACTATGGCTACACCTTC	CASSEFGGSDYGYTF
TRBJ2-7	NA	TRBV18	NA	TGTGCCAGCTCACCCACGTCCGGGTACGAGCAGTACTTC	CASSPTSGYEQYF
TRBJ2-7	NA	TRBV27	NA	TGTGCCAGCAGTCCCCTATACAACGGCGGCTACGAGCAGTACTTC	CASSPLYNGGYEQYF
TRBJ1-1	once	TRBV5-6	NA	TGTGCCAGCAGCTTGGGGCTGGCGGTAATGAACACTGAAGCTTTCTTT	CASSLGLAVMNTEAFF
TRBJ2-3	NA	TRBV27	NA	TGTGCCAGCAGTTTAGGCTATTCTTCCGGGAGTACAGATACGCAGTATTTT	CASSLGYSSGSTDTQYF
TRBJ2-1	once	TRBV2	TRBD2	TGTGCCAGTTCTCACCTAGCGGGAGAGGGGAATGAGCAGTTCTTC	CASSHLAGEGNEQFF
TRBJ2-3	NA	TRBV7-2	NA	TGTGCCAGCAGCTTAGCAGATACGCAGTATTTT	CASSLADTQYF
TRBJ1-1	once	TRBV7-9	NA	TGTGCCAGCAGCTTGGGGGGGCTTGGAGCTTTCTTT	CASSLGGLGAFF
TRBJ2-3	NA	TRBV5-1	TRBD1	TGCGCCAGCAGCTTGTTGGGACAGGAGACAGATACGCAGTATTTT	CASSLLGQETDTQYF
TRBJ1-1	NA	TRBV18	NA	TGTGCCAGCTCAGGGGACGGCACTGAAGCTTTCTTT	CASSGDGTEAFF
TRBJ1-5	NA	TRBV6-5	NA	TGTGCCAGCAGTGGACACTATAGCAATCAGCCCCAGCATTTT	CASSGHYSNQPQHF
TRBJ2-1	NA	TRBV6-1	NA	TGTGCCAGCAGACCTGGTGAGGAATCTTTCAATGAGCAGTTCTTC	CASRPGEESFNEQFF
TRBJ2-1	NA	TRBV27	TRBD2	TGTGCCAGCAGTTTCCCTAGCGGGAGGGCCGACAATGAGCAGTTCTTC	CASSFPSGRADNEQFF
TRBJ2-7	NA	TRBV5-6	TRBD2	TGTGCCAGCAGCTTCAGAGGGAGGGTTTCCTACGAGCAGTACTTC	CASSFRGRVSYEQYF
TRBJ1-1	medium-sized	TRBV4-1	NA	TGCGCCAGCAGCCAAGTTACCGTGAACACTGAAGCTTTCTTT	CASSQVTVNTEAFF
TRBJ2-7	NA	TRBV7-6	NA	TGTGCCAGCAGCTTAGTCTTGGGGGGCTCCGAGCAGTACTTC	CASSLVLGGSEQYF
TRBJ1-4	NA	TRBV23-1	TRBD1	TGCGCCAGCAGTCAATGGCAGGGGGATCATGGAAACGAAAAACTGTTTTTT	CASSQWQGDHGNEKLFF
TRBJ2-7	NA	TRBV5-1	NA	TGCGCCAGCAGCCCTTTTCTGGCCTACGAGCAGTACTTC	CASSPFLAYEQYF
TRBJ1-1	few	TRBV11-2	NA	TGTGCCAGCAGCCAAACAGAGAACACTGAAGCTTTCTTT	CASSQTENTEAFF